This TCR beta chain emerged from a study of OX40 agonist ivuxolimab in advanced cancers. Study-wide context: The costimulatory receptor OX40 (CD134) was targeted by ivuxolimab, a fully human IgG2 agonistic monoclonal antibody. Intravenous ivuxolimab was administered to patients every 2 weeks at six dose levels: 0.01, 0.1, 0.3, 1.5, 3 and 10 mg/kg. Of the roughly 50 dose-escalation patients, hepatocellular carcinoma was present in around 19, melanoma in approximately 15, renal cell carcinoma in 9 and head and neck cancer in 9. The dose-escalation cohort was almost 85% male with a mean age of approximately 60 years, ranging from roughly 23 to 90. Patients were allowed to have had prior anti-PD-1, anti-PD-L1 or anti-CTLA-4 therapy, and 40% of the dose-escalation patients had previously received checkpoint inhibitors. Partial responses were achieved by three dose-escalation patients, of whom one had hepatocellular carcinoma and two had cutaneous melanoma. Peripheral TCRbeta sequencing was intended to test whether TCR sequence diversity was altered and clonal T-cell expansion was caused by ivuxolimab. The paper reports the monotherapy dose-escalation portion (N = 52 patients) of the phase I ivuxolimab trial.

The trial excluded patients who had a history of autoimmune disease or were on systemic immunosuppression. Peripheral blood for TCR sequencing was collected from all dose cohorts at baseline, on cycle 4 day 1, and on cycle 7 day 1. The samples were drawn from a first-in-human, open-label, multicenter phase I dose-escalation trial of ivuxolimab. Adults with locally advanced or metastatic melanoma, renal cell, hepatocellular, or head and neck squamous cell carcinoma were enrolled in the trial. CD4+ and CD8+ T cells were sorted separately from peripheral blood before TCR sequencing. On the study overall, not on this receptor specifically: In the 0.1-3.0 mg/kg groups, partial responders were among the patients with the lowest normalized peripheral clonal expansion, particularly in CD8+ T cells. On average, CD8+ T cells showed more expanded clones than CD4+ T cells after ivuxolimab. Antigen specificity was not determined for the clonally expanded peripheral T cells. At doses of 0.1 to 3.0 mg/kg, clonal expansion of both CD4+ and CD8+ T cells in blood was seen between baseline and week 6. Low levels of normalized T-cell clonal expansion were also shown by some nonresponding patients.

Spanning cysteine to phenylalanine, the CDR3 consists of 10 amino acids. Just CDR3 DNA is preserved here, 30 bases in frame from base 1. For sequencing of the TCRbeta CDR3 region, genomic DNA was extracted from the sorted cells. TCRbeta CDR3 regions were sequenced using the immunoSEQ Assay. TCRdb took this table from immuneACCESS and kept in-frame rearrangements with V and J called. Such tables lack part of the clones; where checked against another copy, unresolved V genes explain under half of the gap, and the rest is unexplained. Recorded for this sample are about 45,000 clones; approximately 83% of them occurred a single time. The ten largest clones represent 0.35% to 0.45% of the sample. About this clone: The specificity of this receptor is unknown. The input lacks base qualities; no much larger clone sits a single base away.

This receptor was identified in an adult with an advanced solid tumor such as melanoma, head and neck, liver or kidney cancer. The rearrangement combines TRBV21-1 with TRBJ2-7. TRBV21-1 is a listed pseudogene. The material sequenced was CD4+ or CD8+ T cells sorted from blood, taken in a trial of the OX40 agonist ivuxolimab. CDR3 loop: CASNPWEQYF. The DNA sequence is TGTGCCAGCAATCCGTGGGAGCAGTACTTC.